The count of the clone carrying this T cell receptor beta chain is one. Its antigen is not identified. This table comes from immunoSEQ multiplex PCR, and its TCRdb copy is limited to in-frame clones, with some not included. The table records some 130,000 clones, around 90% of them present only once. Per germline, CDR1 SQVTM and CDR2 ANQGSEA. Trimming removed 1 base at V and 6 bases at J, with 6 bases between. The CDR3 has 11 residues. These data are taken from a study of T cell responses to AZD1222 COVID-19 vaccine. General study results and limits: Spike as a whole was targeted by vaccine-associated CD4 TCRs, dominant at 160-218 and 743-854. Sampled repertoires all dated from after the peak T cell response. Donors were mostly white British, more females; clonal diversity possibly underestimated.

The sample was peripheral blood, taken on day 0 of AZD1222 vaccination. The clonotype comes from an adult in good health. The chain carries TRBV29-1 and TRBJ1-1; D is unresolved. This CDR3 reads CSVEVYSEAFF. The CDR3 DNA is TGCAGCGTTGAAGTTTACTCTGAAGCTTTCTTT.